This T cell receptor beta chain was recorded in a study of TIL therapy for anti-PD-1-resistant metastatic lung cancer. For the study at large: Tumors had a median PD-L1 proportion score of about 6%. The study's findings and limits: Many TIL product clones were absent from baseline tumor, suggesting clonal contraction.

Indicated time point: pre-treatment sample, taken before nivolumab and TIL therapy. Pleural nodules or supraclavicular lymph nodes made up most of the excised metastases sampled. Adults with stage 4 NSCLC were enrolled in a phase I trial. The immunoSEQ assay was v3. The method was immunoSEQ multiplex PCR; TCRdb's version includes in-frame clones alone and lacks a portion of them. Counted here are around 45,000 clones, less than 75% occurring once; the ten biggest clones make up approximately 5.6%. The V and J ends lost 6 bases and 7 bases respectively, with 18 bases between them. Per germline, CDR1 SQVTM and CDR2 ANQGSEA. This CDR3 has 13 residues. As concerns this clone: Its matching antigen is unknown.

The sequencing here drew on tumor tissue, taken at baseline. The V gene is TRBV29-1, the J gene TRBJ2-5, with D uncertain. This TCR was recovered from a person aged 25-80 years with non-small cell lung cancer. The CDR3 sequence is CSVTNLEAGTQYF. The CDR3 DNA follows: TGCAGCGTCACGAACTTAGAAGCCGGGACCCAGTACTTC.